This passage covers 25 T cell receptor beta chains from one sample sequenced in a study of shared clonotypes between healthy human individuals. Assay: immunoSEQ multiplex PCR; the TCRdb copy retains only in-frame clones and omits some. The table records just over 2,000,000 clones, approximately 95% of them present only once. Naive CD8 cells comprised CD45RO-negative, CCR7-positively selected cells, excluding terminally differentiated effector memory CD45RA+ cells. Specimen: naive CD8+ T cells sorted from blood. The receptors were sampled from a man aged 18 to 30 in good health.

This chain connects TRBV5-1 to TRBJ2-7, with 8 bases that match TRBD1. Trimming removed 0 bases from V and 6 bases from J; junction bases left unmatched: 8. CDR1 and CDR2 (germline): SGHRS, YFSETQ. The CDR3 contains 15 residues. CDR3 coding DNA: TGCGCCAGCAGCTTGGGGGGGACAGGTCCCCCCGAGCAGTACTTC. Residues: CASSLGGTGPPEQYF.

The chain uses TRBV7-9 and TRBJ2-1, with D possibly being TRBD2 (5 bases). The CDR3 length is 17 residues. V shed 5 bases and J shed 0 bases, with 17 bases lying between them. The germline V gene encodes CDR1 SEHNR and CDR2 FQNEAQ (reference sequence). The DNA for the CDR3 is TGTGCCAGCAGCCGCCGGCGGACTCTGAGCTCCTACAATGAGCAGTTCTTC. Amino acids: CASSRRRTLSSYNEQFF.

V gene TRBV4-1 combines with J gene TRBJ2-1; 11 bases are shared with TRBD2. V lost 1 base and J lost 4; bases outside the gene matches: 6. Germline CDR1 reads MGHRA; CDR2 reads YSYEKL. CDR3 size: 17 residues. The CDR3 sequence: CASSQVVAGGLYNEQFF. CDR3 bases: TGCGCCAGCAGCCAAGTAGTAGCGGGAGGGTTATACAATGAGCAGTTCTTC.

The rearrangement uses TRBV10-3 and TRBJ1-2; D not resolved. Trimming pared 0 bases from V and 8 bases from J, leaving 13 bases between. Germline V CDR1 and CDR2: ENHRY, SYGVKD. The CDR3 is made up of 14 amino acids. The CDR3 sequence is CAISESARTVGYTF. For the CDR3, the DNA is TGTGCCATCAGTGAGTCGGCGCGGACCGTGGGCTACACCTTC.

This clone appeared once. This chain uses TRBV6-5 with TRBJ1-3; D unresolved. CDR1 is MNHEY, CDR2 SVGAGI, per germline. Trimming removed 7 bases from V and 1 base from J, with 14 bases in between. This CDR3 contains 15 residues. The DNA for the CDR3 is TGTGCCAGCATCTCCTGGAGCGGGTCTGGAAACACCATATATTTT. Its protein is CASISWSGSGNTIYF.

The chain has TRBV4-3 and TRBJ1-5; unclear D gene. V gave up 0 bases and J gave up 7 bases, with 4 bases separating them. The CDR3 is 12 residues long. CDR1 is LGHNA, CDR2 YSLEER, per germline. Here the CDR3 DNA reads TGCGCCAGCAGCCAAGATTACCAGCCCCAGCATTTT. It specifies CASSQDYQPQHF.

In regard to this clone: Other DNA sequences within the sample encode an identical CDR3. This chain links TRBV5-4 with TRBJ2-7; unclear D gene. CDR3 size: 11 residues. CDR1 is SGHNT, CDR2 YYREEE, per germline (reference sequence). Trimming pared 0 bases from V and 7 bases from J, leaving 5 bases between. The CDR3 sequence is CASSLGTEQYF. DNA of the CDR3: TGTGCCAGCAGCTTGGGTACAGAGCAGTACTTC.

The count of this clone is one. V gene TRBV27 combines with J gene TRBJ2-2, with 8 bases fitting TRBD2. The CDR3 runs 14 residues. The germline CDR1 and CDR2 sequences are MNHEY and SMNVEV (reference sequence). The junction had 6 bases not matched to a gene; V was cut back by 6 bases and J by 6 bases. The CDR3 here is CASRVAGGAGELFF. CDR3 DNA sequence: TGTGCCAGCAGGGTTGCGGGGGGCGCCGGGGAGCTGTTTTTT.

This chain uses TRBV19 with TRBJ2-7; possible D gene TRBD1, 6 bases. This CDR3 region has 11 residues. V gave up 8 bases and J gave up 5 bases, with 10 bases separating them. In germline, CDR1 is LNHDA, CDR2 SQIVND (reference sequence). CDR3 in amino acids: CASGQIDEQYF. The CDR3, as DNA: TGTGCCAGTGGACAGATCGACGAGCAGTACTTC. The full variable domain, in which reference TRBV19 and TRBJ2-7 provide the parts outside the CDR3, is DGGITQSPKYLFRKEGQNVTLSCEQNLNHDAMYWYRQDPGQGLRLIYYSQIVNDFQKGDIAEGYSVSREKKESFPLTVTSAQKNPTAFYLCASGQIDEQYFGPGTRLTVT.

This clone was seen many times. The genes are TRBV14 and TRBJ2-7; 9 bases are shared with TRBD2. CDR1 is SGHDN and CDR2 is FVKESK in the germline V gene. V trimming: 3 bases; J trimming: 5 bases; junction bases outside the gene matches: 14. The CDR3 totals 17 residues. CDR3 region: CASSQGWGLALPDEQYF. The CDR3 DNA is TGTGCCAGCAGCCAGGGTTGGGGACTAGCACTTCCGGACGAGCAGTACTTC.

In the case of this clone: Additional DNA sequences in this sample encode the identical CDR3. The V and J genes are TRBV5-6 and TRBJ2-7; TRBD1 agrees at 8 bases. The V segment lost 0 bases and the J segment 3 bases; nucleotides outside the gene matches: 2. This CDR3 has 14 residues. From germline, CDR1 is SGHDT and CDR2 YYEEEE. As DNA, the CDR3 is TGTGCCAGCAGCTTGGGGGGACAGGTCTACGAGCAGTACTTC. It codes for CASSLGGQVYEQYF.

The chain combines TRBV28 with TRBJ2-3; D unresolved. This CDR3 is built from 13 residues. V was shortened by 6 bases and J by 2 bases, with 9 bases between the two germline ends. Germline loops: CDR1 MDHEN, CDR2 SYDVKM. This CDR3 is CASSFGPTDTQYF. The DNA of the CDR3 is TGTGCCAGCAGCTTCGGCCCCACAGATACGCAGTATTTT.

The rearrangement uses TRBV27 and TRBJ2-7; 8 positions agree with TRBD1. Germline-derived CDR1 and CDR2 are MNHEY and SMNVEV (reference sequence). The CDR3 extends over 15 amino acids. V dropped 5 bases and J dropped 5; count of bases not matched to a gene: 11. CDR3 region: CASSHQQGEKDEQYF. The CDR3 DNA reads as TGTGCCAGCAGTCACCAACAGGGGGAAAAAGACGAGCAGTACTTC.

The chain has TRBV29-1 and TRBJ2-7; TRBD1 matches 7 bases. Germline CDR1 is SQVTM and CDR2 is ANQGSEA. The CDR3 loop spans 15 amino acids. V trimming: 7 bases; J trimming: 2 bases; junction bases outside the gene matches: 14. The CDR3 reads CSGTLDRDGPYEQYF. The CDR3 DNA follows: TGCAGCGGGACTCTAGACAGGGACGGGCCCTACGAGCAGTACTTC.

The genes are TRBV6-8 and TRBJ2-6; TRBD1 matches 7 bases. Germline V CDR1 and CDR2: MNHGY, SAAAGT. The V segment lost 5 bases and the J segment 4 bases; nucleotides outside the gene matches: 2. This CDR3 comprises 14 residues. Written as DNA, the CDR3 is TGTGCCAGCAGTGACAGGGCCGGGGCCAACGTCCTGACTTTC. As protein: CASSDRAGANVLTF.

This clone appeared a single time. This chain links TRBV5-4 with TRBJ2-7, with D perhaps TRBD1 (6 bases). The CDR3 is 15 amino acids. CDR1 is SGHNT, CDR2 YYREEE, per germline (reference sequence). Trimming left V 0 bases short and J 7 bases short, with 17 bases between. CDR3 DNA: TGTGCCAGCAGCTTGGTTTCGGTCAGTCAGGGGGAGCAGTACTTC. The encoded protein is CASSLVSVSQGEQYF.

This chain connects TRBV2 to TRBJ2-7; D gene ambiguous. The CDR3 is made up of 16 amino acids. Deletions cut 4 bases from V and 0 bases from J, with 16 bases between. The germline CDR1 and CDR2 sequences are SNHLY and FYNNEI. CDR3 coding DNA: TGTGCCAGCAGTGCTGACCCACCCATTAACTCCTACGAGCAGTACTTC. Its protein product is CASSADPPINSYEQYF. The full variable domain, in which reference TRBV2 and TRBJ2-7 provide the parts outside the CDR3, is EPEVTQTPSHQVTQMGQEVILRCVPISNHLYFYWYRQILGQKVEFLVSFYNNEISEKSEIFDDQFSVERPDGSNFTLKIRSTKLEDSAMYFCASSADPPINSYEQYFGPGTRLTVT.

The chain couples TRBV2 to TRBJ2-7; D unresolved. Per germline, CDR1 SNHLY and CDR2 FYNNEI. There are 13 residues in the CDR3. Trimming left V 3 bases short and J 1 base short, with 7 bases between. CDR3 coding DNA: TGTGCCAGCAGTGACCCCCAGTCCTACGAGCAGTACTTC. Translating gives CASSDPQSYEQYF.

Concerning this clone itself: The same CDR3 can be traced to other DNA sequences in this sample. V gene TRBV7-9 combines with J gene TRBJ1-5; perhaps TRBD1 as D (6 bases). From germline, CDR1 is SEHNR and CDR2 FQNEAQ (reference sequence). The V end was cut by 1 base, the J end by 6 bases, with 10 bases between. This CDR3 spans 14 amino acids. The CDR3 region has the DNA TGTGCCAGCAGCTTAGGGCAGGGGAGTCAGCCCCAGCATTTT. It translates to CASSLGQGSQPQHF.

The chain has TRBV11-2 and TRBJ2-2; 11 bases fit TRBD2. Trimming removed 5 bases from V and 7 bases from J; junction bases left unmatched: 15. Germline lookup yields CDR1 SGHAT and CDR2 FQNNGV. The CDR3 is 18 amino acids. In nucleotides, the CDR3 is TGTGCCAGCAGCCCTAGCCCTAGCGGGGGGACTTCGGGCGGGGAGCTGTTTTTT. Protein sequence: CASSPSPSGGTSGGELFF.

Details on this clone: Other DNA variants within this sample encode the same CDR3. The chain combines TRBV27 with TRBJ1-4; tentatively, D is TRBD1 (5 bases). Germline values: CDR1 MNHEY, CDR2 SMNVEV (reference sequence). V was trimmed by 3 bases and J by 1 base, leaving 6 bases between them. This CDR3 spans 14 amino acids. The CDR3 nucleotides read TGTGCCAGCAGTTTTGGGGGAACTAATGAAAAACTGTTTTTT. Its translation is CASSFGGTNEKLFF.

In regard to this clone: The same CDR3 is also encoded by other DNA sequences in this sample. The chain is built from TRBV5-1 and TRBJ2-7; no definite D call. The V end was cut by 4 bases, the J end by 2 bases, with 7 bases between. This CDR3 is 12 amino acids long. Germline V gene lookup returns CDR1 SGHRS and CDR2 YFSETQ. The CDR3 loop is CASSLNPYEQYF. The CDR3 DNA sequence: TGCGCCAGCAGCCTGAATCCCTACGAGCAGTACTTC.

The count of this clone is one. The chain combines TRBV7-2 with TRBJ2-5, with a weak D call TRBD2 (6 bases). The CDR3 runs to 15 residues. V lost 3 bases and J lost 2, with 13 bases in between. From germline, CDR1 is SGHTA and CDR2 FQGNSA. In DNA form, the CDR3 reads TGTGCCAGCAGCTTGCCCCTAGCGAGTCAAGAGACCCAGTACTTC. This gives the protein CASSLPLASQETQYF.

V is TRBV4-3 and J is TRBJ1-6; TRBD1 is a possible D gene (6 bases). This CDR3 spans 13 amino acids. Germline CDR1 is LGHNA and CDR2 is YSLEER. V was clipped by 5 bases and J by 10 bases, with 12 bases between them. The CDR3 sequence is CASSGGGSSPLHF. CDR3 coding DNA: TGCGCCAGCAGCGGAGGGGGAAGCTCACCCCTCCACTTT.

The V gene is TRBV7-9, the J gene TRBJ1-3; no reliable D call. This CDR3 contains 12 residues. The ends were cut back, 4 bases at V and 6 bases at J, with 7 bases in the middle. Germline values: CDR1 SEHNR, CDR2 FQNEAQ (reference sequence). The CDR3 DNA reads as TGTGCCAGCAGCTCCTCGGTAAACACCATATATTTT. It specifies CASSSSVNTIYF.